This T cell receptor beta chain was observed in a study of T cell repertoires in cytomegalovirus infection (dated by TCRdb to between 2018 and 2020). With regard to the full study: The HLA type of each donor mattered for the analysis, because public TCR beta signatures pointed to carriage of CMV infection along with the matching HLA type.

At least ten counts were recorded for this clonotype. The clone's antigen remains unknown. No much larger clone exists at a distance of one base, and base qualities are not known. Taken from cysteine to phenylalanine, the CDR3 has 14 residues. The sequence is cut down to CDR3 DNA, 42 bases in frame from base 1. Relative to germline, V is 5 bases shorter and J is 2 bases shorter, with 12 bases between their ends. CDR1 and CDR2 are drawn from the germline V gene: SGHVS, FNYEAQ. Paper-wide results and their limitations: The ex vivo response was dominated by HLA-C-restricted CMV-specific TCR beta clonotypes, and the single most frequent clonotype in two of eight donors was supplied by these HLA-C-restricted clonotypes. Carriers of CMV infection plus the relevant HLA type were discriminated by the cumulative frequency of public TCR beta family members in the study cohort and in an independent approximately 350-donor cohort.

Sequencing took place on an Illumina HiSeq 1500. TCRdb handled the public reads itself, with Q25 trimming in fastp and clone calling in MiXCR, and kept productive beta chains. Entries that share a CDR3 protein sequence are merged under the most common genes and DNA. This sample comprises hundreds of thousands of distinct CDR3 sequences, less than 25% of them detected only once. The ten most abundant clones make up 6.5% to 10% of the sample. The source material was CD8+ T cells from PBMCs. The rearrangement joined TRBV7-6 to TRBJ1-2; TRBD1 is perhaps the D gene, given 5 matching bases. This clonotype was sampled from a human donor in good health (CMV status not recorded). Some clones in this sample may be carry-over from other donors' samples. The CDR3 is CASSPGGGNYGYTF. The DNA reads TGTGCCAGCAGCCCCGGGGGGGGAAACTATGGCTACACCTTC.